This TCR beta chain was captured by sequencing in a study of CD8 T cells in ankylosing spondylitis. There are many counts of this clonotype. The antigen remains undetermined. One entry per CDR3 protein, called by TCRdb with MiXCR from the 5' RACE reads. This sample has approximately 250,000 distinct CDR3 sequences; roughly a quarter occur once, and the top ten carry less than 0.75%. The germline V gene has CDR1 DFQATT and CDR2 SNEGSKA (reference sequence). This CDR3 has 14 amino acids. The junction had 5 bases not matched to a gene; V was cut back by 6 bases and J by 7 bases. Overall study findings and caveats: A TCR beta motif of fewer than ten highly homologous variants appeared characteristic of ankylosing spondylitis blood.

The receptor was isolated from a male donor with ankylosing spondylitis or in good health (not recorded which). The sequencing sample was made of blood, either unsorted or a sorted T cell fraction (not recorded which). The rearrangement uses TRBV20-1 and TRBJ2-1, with TRBD2 matching 14 bases. CDR3: CSARLAGGHNEQFF. The CDR3 coding sequence is TGCAGTGCCAGACTAGCGGGGGGGCATAATGAGCAGTTCTTC.